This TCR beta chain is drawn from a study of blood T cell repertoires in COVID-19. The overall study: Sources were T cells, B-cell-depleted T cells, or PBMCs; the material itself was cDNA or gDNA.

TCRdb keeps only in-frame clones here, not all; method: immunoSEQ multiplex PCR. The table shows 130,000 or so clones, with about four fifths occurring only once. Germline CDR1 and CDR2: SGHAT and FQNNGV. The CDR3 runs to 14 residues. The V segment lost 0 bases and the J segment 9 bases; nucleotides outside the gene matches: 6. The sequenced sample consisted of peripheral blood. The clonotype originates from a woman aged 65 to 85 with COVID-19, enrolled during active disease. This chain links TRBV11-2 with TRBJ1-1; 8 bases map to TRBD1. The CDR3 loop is CASSLDPGQGKAFF. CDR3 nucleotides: TGTGCCAGCAGCTTAGATCCCGGACAGGGCAAAGCTTTCTTT.